This TCR beta chain was sequenced in a study of blood T cell repertoires in COVID-19. Study overall: From the United States, Italy and Spain came samples of acute and convalescent COVID-19. Sources were T cells, B-cell-depleted T cells, or PBMCs; the material itself was cDNA or gDNA.

The CDR3 contains 13 residues. Per germline, CDR1 SNHLY and CDR2 FYNNEI. Trimming cost V 5 bases and J 2 bases, with 7 bases left between them. Authors' methods: Cell counts per sample came from amplifying reference gene primers. Here immunoSEQ multiplex PCR was the method, and the copy in TCRdb shows in-frame clones only, minus some. That table gives V, J and clone size, and the DNA gave D and trimming. The sample contains more than 110,000 clones, roughly 85% of which appear only once. The chain joins TRBV2 to TRBJ1-5; D unresolved. Sequenced sample: peripheral blood. This TCR was recovered from a man between 50 and 59 years old with acute or convalescent COVID-19. CDR3 residues: CASSREGNQPQHF. As DNA, the CDR3 is TGTGCCAGCAGTCGAGAGGGCAATCAGCCCCAGCATTTT.